This TCR beta chain was sequenced for a study of blood T cell repertoires in COVID-19. Study in general: Samples came from the United States, Italy and Spain, spanning acute and convalescent COVID-19. Nucleic acid was either cDNA or gDNA, and it came from T cells, B-cell-depleted T cells, or PBMCs.

V lost 7 bases to trimming and J lost 1 base; unmatched junction nucleotides: 8. Looked up from germline, CDR1 is ENHRY and CDR2 is SYGVKD. This CDR3 region has 15 residues. Some clones are missing from TCRdb's copy, which holds only in-frame ones; the method was immunoSEQ multiplex PCR. The table records about 150,000 clones, around 84% of them present only once. V is TRBV10-3 and J is TRBJ1-1; 8 bases line up with TRBD1. The clonotype originates from a man aged 80 or over with acute or convalescent COVID-19. The specimen was peripheral blood. The CDR3 is CAITGTGNPNTEAFF. The CDR3 DNA is TGTGCCATCACGGGGACAGGAAACCCGAACACTGAAGCTTTCTTT.